The entry that follows covers one TCR beta chain sequence. These data come from a study of blood T cell repertoires in COVID-19. Overall study context: Whether acute or convalescent, the COVID-19 samples came from the United States, Italy and Spain. Nucleic acid was either cDNA or gDNA, and it came from T cells, B-cell-depleted T cells, or PBMCs.

Germline lookup yields CDR1 SGHKS and CDR2 YYEKEE (reference sequence). Trimming shortened V by 0 bases and J by 0 bases, and 13 bases separated the two germline ends. The CDR3 covers 16 residues. Original methodology: Amplification of reference gene primers was used by the study to estimate nucleated cell counts. Here immunoSEQ multiplex PCR was the method, and the copy in TCRdb shows in-frame clones only, minus some. The DNA gave D and trimming, while V, J and clone size come from that table. The sample includes 350,000 to 550,000 clones, approximately 90% of them seen just once. Across about two dozen US areas, participants ranged in age from roughly 18 to 89 years.

This chain uses TRBV5-5 with TRBJ2-7, with D tentatively TRBD1 (6 bases). The TCR was taken from a man aged 25-45 years who had recovered from COVID-19. The sample was PBMCs or T cells enriched from blood (not recorded which). In DNA, the CDR3 is TGTGCCAGCAGCTTGGTACGACAGGTGAGCTCCTACGAGCAGTACTTC. Translating it yields CASSLVRQVSSYEQYF.